These 9 T cell receptor beta chains came from one sample sequenced in a study of T-cell memory formation after mild COVID-19. TCRdb re-derived calls from the 5' RACE reads in MiXCR, one entry per CDR3 protein. The table shows 400,000 or so distinct CDR3 sequences, with 20% to 25% occurring only once. Sequences were obtained from PBMCs or a T cell subset sorted from them (not recorded which). The receptors shown here come from an adult woman who had mild COVID-19 (a few samples of this study predate the infection). Cell type and time point are not known.

This sequence joins TRBV24-1 and TRBJ2-5, with D possibly matching TRBD2 (6 bases). The length of the CDR3 is 15 residues. Per germline, CDR1 KGHDR and CDR2 SFDVKD. The V gene lost 9 bases and the J gene lost 5 bases, with 21 bases spanning the gap. The CDR3 nucleotides read TGTGCCACCGGCGGGGCAGAAAACCTTCTGGAGACCCAGTACTTC. Translation: CATGGAENLLETQYF.

J is TRBJ2-2 and V is TRBV15, with 9 bases identical to TRBD1. Germline trimming cut 4 bases from V and 4 bases from J; bases unmatched to any gene: 4. The germline V gene has CDR1 LNHNV and CDR2 YYDKDF (reference sequence). The CDR3 spans 15 residues. CDR3 bases: TGTGCCACCAGCACGGGACAGGGTTCCACCGGGGAGCTGTTTTTT. Protein sequence: CATSTGQGSTGELFF.

In this sample, this clonotype turned up many times. The chain links TRBV29-1 to TRBJ1-1, with TRBD1 identical over 9 bases. Per germline, CDR1 SQVTM and CDR2 ANQGSEA. This CDR3 region has 12 residues. Germline trimming cut 2 bases from V and 11 bases from J; bases unmatched to any gene: 6. The CDR3 DNA is TGCAGCGTTGAAACTTCCGGGACAGGGGCTTTCTTT. Translation: CSVETSGTGAFF.

The rearrangement joins TRBV29-1 to TRBJ2-5; D unresolved. Germline V gene lookup returns CDR1 SQVTM and CDR2 ANQGSEA. Trimming left V 0 bases short and J 5 bases short, with 19 bases between. CDR3 length equals 16 residues. The CDR3 region has the DNA TGCAGCGTTGAAGACCCCCCAGCGACCCCACGGGAGACCCAGTACTTC. Its protein is CSVEDPPATPRETQYF.

The chain employs TRBV12-3 or TRBV12-4 and TRBJ2-5; D possibly corresponds to TRBD2 (5 bases). Deletions cut 3 bases from V and 1 base from J, with 6 bases between. CDR3 length equals 13 residues. CDR3 nucleotide sequence: TGTGCCAGCAGTTTTAGCGTCCAAGAGACCCAGTACTTC. Translating gives CASSFSVQETQYF.

This sequence joins TRBV5-6 and TRBJ1-5; TRBD1 aligns across 7 bases. The CDR3 spans 15 residues. Germline CDR1 SGHDT, CDR2 YYEEEE. V lost 4 bases, J lost 8 bases, and 12 bases stayed unmatched. Here the CDR3 DNA reads TGTGCCAGCAGCACCCTGGACAGGACCTGGGAGCCCCAGCATTTT. Its protein is CASSTLDRTWEPQHF.

This clonotype was seen more than once but under ten times. The V gene is TRBV7-2, the J gene TRBJ2-1; 9 bases agree with TRBD2. This CDR3 region has 17 residues. The trim removed 0 bases at V and 1 base at J, leaving 4 bases unmatched. Germline V CDR1 and CDR2: SGHTA, FQGNSA. The CDR3 DNA sequence: TGTGCCAGCAGCTTAGCGTATGCGGGAGGGTCCTACAATGAGCAGTTCTTC. As protein: CASSLAYAGGSYNEQFF.

The V gene is TRBV5-1, the J gene TRBJ2-1; 9 bases are shared with TRBD2. The germline V gene has CDR1 SGHRS and CDR2 YFSETQ. This CDR3 spans 16 amino acids. The V and J ends lost 4 bases and 5 bases, in that order; junction bases with no gene match: 10. The DNA for the CDR3 is TGCGCCAGCAGCGCTGGGAAGGGACTAGCCAACAATGAGCAGTTCTTC. Amino acids: CASSAGKGLANNEQFF.

This clonotype was observed a few times. The chain joins TRBV5-4 to TRBJ2-3; D unresolved. Germline lookup yields CDR1 SGHNT and CDR2 YYREEE (reference sequence). V was clipped by 1 base and J by 5 bases, with 5 bases between them. CDR3 length: 12 amino acids. Here the CDR3 DNA reads TGTGCCAGCAGCTTGCACGGAGATACGCAGTATTTT. Translation gives CASSLHGDTQYF.